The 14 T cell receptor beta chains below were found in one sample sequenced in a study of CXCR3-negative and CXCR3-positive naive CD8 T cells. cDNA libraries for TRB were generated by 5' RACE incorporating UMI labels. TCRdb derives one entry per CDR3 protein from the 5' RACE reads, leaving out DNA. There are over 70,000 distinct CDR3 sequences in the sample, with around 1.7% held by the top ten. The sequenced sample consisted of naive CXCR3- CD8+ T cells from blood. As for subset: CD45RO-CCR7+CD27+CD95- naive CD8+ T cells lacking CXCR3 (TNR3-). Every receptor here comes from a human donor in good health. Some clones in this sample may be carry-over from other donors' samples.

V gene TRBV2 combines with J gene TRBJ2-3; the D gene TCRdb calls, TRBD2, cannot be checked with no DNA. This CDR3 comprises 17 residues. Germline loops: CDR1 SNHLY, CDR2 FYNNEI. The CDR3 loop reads CASSDVRAGYSTDTQYF.

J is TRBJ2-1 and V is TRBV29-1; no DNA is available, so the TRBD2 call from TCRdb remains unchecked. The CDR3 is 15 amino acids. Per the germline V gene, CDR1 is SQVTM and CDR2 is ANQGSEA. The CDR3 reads CSVEDGPTKHYEQFF.

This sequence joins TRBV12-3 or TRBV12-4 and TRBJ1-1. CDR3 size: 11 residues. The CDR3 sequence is CASSLGNEAFF.

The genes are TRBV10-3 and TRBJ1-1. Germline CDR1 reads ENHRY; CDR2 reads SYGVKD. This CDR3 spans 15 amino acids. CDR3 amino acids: CAISESGGGNTEAFF.

The CDR3 here is CASSSPGDTQYF. The V and J genes are TRBV7-9 and TRBJ2-3; TCRdb indicates TRBD1, and absent DNA this call remains unverified. The CDR3 contains 12 residues. Looked up from germline, CDR1 is SEHNR and CDR2 is FQNEAQ (reference sequence). Combining the CDR3 with reference TRBV7-9 and TRBJ2-3 gives the whole variable domain DTGVSQNPRHKITKRGQNVTFRCDPISEHNRLYWYRQTLGQGPEFLTYFQNEAQLEKSRLLSDRFSAERPKGSFSTLEIQRTEQGDSAMYLCASSSPGDTQYFGPGTRLTVL.

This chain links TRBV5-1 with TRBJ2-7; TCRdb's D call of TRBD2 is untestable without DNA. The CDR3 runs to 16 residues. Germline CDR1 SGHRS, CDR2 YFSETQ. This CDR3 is CASSYQAGGSYNEQYF. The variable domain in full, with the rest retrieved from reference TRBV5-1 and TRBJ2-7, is KAGVTQTPRYLIKTRGQQVTLSCSPISGHRSVSWYQQTPGQGLQFLFEYFSETQRNKGNFPGRFSGRQFSNSRSEMNVSTLELGDSALYLCASSYQAGGSYNEQYFGPGTRLTVT.

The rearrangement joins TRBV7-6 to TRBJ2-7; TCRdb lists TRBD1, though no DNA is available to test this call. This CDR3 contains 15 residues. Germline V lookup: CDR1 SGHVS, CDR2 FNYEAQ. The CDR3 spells CASSQSPGQSYEQYF.

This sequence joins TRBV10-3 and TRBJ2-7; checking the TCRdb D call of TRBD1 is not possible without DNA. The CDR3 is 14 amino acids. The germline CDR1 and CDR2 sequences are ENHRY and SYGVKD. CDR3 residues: CAIRGTDVSYEQYF.

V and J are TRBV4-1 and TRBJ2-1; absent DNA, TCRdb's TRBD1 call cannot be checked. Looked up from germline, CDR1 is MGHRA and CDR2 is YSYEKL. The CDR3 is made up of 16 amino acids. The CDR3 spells CASSPAGTGIGNGQFF.

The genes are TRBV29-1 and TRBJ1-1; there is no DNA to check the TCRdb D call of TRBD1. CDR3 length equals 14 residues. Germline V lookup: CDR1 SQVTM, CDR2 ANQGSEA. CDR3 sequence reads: CSVVGMTVSTEAFF.

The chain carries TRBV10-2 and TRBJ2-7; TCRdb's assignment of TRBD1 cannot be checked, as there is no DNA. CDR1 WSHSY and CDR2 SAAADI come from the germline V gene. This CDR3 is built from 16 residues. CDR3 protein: CASRGQGENYNYEQYF.

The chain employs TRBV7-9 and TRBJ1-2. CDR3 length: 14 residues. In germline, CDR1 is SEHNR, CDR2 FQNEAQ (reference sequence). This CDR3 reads CASSLAQQIYGYTF.

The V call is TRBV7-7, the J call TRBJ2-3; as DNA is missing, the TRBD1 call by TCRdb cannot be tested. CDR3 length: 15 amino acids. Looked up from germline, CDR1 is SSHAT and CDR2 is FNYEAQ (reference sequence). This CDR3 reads CASSLRTGHTDTQYF.

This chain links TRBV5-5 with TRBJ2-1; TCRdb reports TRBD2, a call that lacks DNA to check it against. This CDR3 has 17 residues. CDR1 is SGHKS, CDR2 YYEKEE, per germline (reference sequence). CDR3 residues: CASSFSVRDYPYNEQFF.